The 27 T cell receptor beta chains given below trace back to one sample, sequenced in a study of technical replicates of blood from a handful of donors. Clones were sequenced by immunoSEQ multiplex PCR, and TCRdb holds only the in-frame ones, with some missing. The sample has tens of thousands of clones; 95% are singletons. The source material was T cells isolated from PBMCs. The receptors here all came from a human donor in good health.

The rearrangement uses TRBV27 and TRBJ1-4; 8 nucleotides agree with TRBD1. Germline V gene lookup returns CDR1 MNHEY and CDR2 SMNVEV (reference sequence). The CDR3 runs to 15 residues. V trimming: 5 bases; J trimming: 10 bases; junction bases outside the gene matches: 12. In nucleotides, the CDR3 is TGTGCCAGCAGTCAGGTCGGGACAGGAGCAGGAAAACTGTTTTTT. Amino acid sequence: CASSQVGTGAGKLFF.

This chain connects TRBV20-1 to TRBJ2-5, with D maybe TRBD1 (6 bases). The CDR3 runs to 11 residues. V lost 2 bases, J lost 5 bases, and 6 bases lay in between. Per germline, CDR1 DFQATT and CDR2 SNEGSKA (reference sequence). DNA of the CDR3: TGCAGTGCTAGAAGGGGGGAGACCCAGTACTTC. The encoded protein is CSARRGETQYF.

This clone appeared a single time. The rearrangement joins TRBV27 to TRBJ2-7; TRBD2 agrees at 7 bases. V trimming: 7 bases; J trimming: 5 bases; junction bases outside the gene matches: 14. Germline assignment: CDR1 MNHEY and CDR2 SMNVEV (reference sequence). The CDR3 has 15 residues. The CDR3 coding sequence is TGTGCCAGCACCCACGGGGGGTTCGAGGGCGACGAGCAGTACTTC. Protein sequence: CASTHGGFEGDEQYF.

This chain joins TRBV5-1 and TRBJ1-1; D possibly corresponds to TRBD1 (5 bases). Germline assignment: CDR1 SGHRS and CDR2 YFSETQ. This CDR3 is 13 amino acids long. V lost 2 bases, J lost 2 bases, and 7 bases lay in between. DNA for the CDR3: TGCGCCAGCAGCTTACAGGCTAACACTGAAGCTTTCTTT. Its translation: CASSLQANTEAFF.

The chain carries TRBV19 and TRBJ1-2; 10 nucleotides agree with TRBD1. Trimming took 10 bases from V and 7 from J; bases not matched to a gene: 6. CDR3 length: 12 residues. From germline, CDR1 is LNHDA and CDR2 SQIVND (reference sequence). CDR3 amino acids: CATSTGGFGYTF. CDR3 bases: TGTGCCACCTCGACAGGGGGCTTTGGCTACACCTTC.

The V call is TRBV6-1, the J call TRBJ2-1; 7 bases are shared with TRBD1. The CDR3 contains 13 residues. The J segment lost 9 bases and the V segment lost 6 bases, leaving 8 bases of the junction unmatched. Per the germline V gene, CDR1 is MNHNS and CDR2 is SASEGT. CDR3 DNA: TGTGCCAGCAGGGCACAGGGGATCGGTGAGCAGTTCTTC. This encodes CASRAQGIGEQFF.

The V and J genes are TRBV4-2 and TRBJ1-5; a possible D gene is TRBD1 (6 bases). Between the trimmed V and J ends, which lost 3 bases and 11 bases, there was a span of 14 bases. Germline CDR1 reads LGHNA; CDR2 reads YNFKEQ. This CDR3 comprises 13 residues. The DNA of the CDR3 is TGTGCCAGCAGCCATAGTCAGGGGTCAGCCCAGCATTTT. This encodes CASSHSQGSAQHF.

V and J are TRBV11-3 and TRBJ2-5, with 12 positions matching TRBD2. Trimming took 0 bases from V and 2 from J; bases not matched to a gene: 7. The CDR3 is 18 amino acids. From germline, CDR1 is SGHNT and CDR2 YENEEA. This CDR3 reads CASSLDPGTSGLQETQYF. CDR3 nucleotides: TGTGCCAGCAGCTTAGATCCCGGGACTAGCGGGTTACAAGAGACCCAGTACTTC.

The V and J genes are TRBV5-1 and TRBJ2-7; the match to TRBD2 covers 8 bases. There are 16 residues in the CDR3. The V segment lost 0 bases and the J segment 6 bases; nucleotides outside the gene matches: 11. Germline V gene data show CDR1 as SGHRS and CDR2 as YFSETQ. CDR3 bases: TGCGCCAGCAGCTTGGCTAGCGGGCGGAGCCTTGGCGAGCAGTACTTC. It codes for CASSLASGRSLGEQYF.

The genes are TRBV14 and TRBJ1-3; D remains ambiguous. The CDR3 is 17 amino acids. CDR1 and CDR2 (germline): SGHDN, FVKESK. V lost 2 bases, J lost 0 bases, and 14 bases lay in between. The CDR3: CASSQYTSGSSGNTIYF. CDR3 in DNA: TGTGCCAGCAGCCAATACACCAGTGGGAGCTCTGGAAACACCATATATTTT. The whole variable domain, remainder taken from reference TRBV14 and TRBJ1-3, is EAGVTQFPSHSVIEKGQTVTLRCDPISGHDNLYWYRRVMGKEIKFLLHFVKESKQDESGMPNNRFLAERTGGTYSTLKVQPAELEDSGVYFCASSQYTSGSSGNTIYFGEGSWLTVV.

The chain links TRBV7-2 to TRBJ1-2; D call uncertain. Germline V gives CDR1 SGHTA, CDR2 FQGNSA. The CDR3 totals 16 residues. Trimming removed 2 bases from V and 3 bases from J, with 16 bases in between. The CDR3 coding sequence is TGTGCCAGCAGCTTACAAGGCGGCGCCGGTTACTATGGCTACACCTTC. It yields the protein CASSLQGGAGYYGYTF.

Written as DNA, the CDR3 is TGTGCCAGCGCTAGAGGGACAGGGACTCATGAGCAGTTCTTC. Its protein is CASARGTGTHEQFF. This rearrangement joins TRBV6-6 to TRBJ2-1; 9 nucleotides line up with TRBD1. V was pared by 8 bases and J by 8 bases, with 10 bases of the junction left unmatched. This CDR3 region has 14 residues. Germline assignment: CDR1 MNHNY and CDR2 SVGAGI (reference sequence).

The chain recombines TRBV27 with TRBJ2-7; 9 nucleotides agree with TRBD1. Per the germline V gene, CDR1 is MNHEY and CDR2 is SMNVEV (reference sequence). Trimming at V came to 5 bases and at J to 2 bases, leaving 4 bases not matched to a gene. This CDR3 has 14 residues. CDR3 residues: CASSPQGATYEQYF. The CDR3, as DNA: TGTGCCAGCAGTCCACAGGGGGCGACCTACGAGCAGTACTTC.

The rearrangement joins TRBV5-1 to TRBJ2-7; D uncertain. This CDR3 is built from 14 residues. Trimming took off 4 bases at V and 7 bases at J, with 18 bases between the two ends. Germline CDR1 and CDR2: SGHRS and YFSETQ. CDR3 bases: TGCGCCAGCAGCCCTGCCGGGTCTGCGGAGGAGCAGTACTTC. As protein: CASSPAGSAEEQYF. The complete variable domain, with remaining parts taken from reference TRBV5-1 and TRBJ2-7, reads KAGVTQTPRYLIKTRGQQVTLSCSPISGHRSVSWYQQTPGQGLQFLFEYFSETQRNKGNFPGRFSGRQFSNSRSEMNVSTLELGDSALYLCASSPAGSAEEQYFGPGTRLTVT.

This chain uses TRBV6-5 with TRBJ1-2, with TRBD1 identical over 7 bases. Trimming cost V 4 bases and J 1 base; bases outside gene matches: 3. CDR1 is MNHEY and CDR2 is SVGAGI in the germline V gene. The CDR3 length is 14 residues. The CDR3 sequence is CASSLRQGNYGYTF. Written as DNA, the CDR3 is TGTGCCAGCAGTTTGAGACAGGGTAACTATGGCTACACCTTC.

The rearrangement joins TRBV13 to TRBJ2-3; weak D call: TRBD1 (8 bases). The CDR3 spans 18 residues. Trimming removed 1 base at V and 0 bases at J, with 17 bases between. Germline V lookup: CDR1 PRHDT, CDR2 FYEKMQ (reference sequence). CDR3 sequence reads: CASSLATGGGPSTDTQYF. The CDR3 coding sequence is TGTGCCAGCAGCTTAGCTACAGGGGGAGGGCCAAGCACAGATACGCAGTATTTT.

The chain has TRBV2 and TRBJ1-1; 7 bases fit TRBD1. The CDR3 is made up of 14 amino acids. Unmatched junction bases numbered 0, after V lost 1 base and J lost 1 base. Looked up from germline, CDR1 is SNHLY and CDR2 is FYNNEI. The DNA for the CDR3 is TGTGCCAGCAGTGAAGGACAGGGGAACACTGAAGCTTTCTTT. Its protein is CASSEGQGNTEAFF.

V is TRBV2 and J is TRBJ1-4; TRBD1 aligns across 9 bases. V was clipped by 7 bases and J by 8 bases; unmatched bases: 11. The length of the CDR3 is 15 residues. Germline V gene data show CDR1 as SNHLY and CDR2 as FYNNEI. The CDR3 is CASTQRDREQEKLFF. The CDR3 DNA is TGTGCCAGCACCCAAAGGGACAGGGAACAAGAAAAACTGTTTTTT. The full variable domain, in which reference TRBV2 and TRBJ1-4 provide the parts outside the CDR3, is EPEVTQTPSHQVTQMGQEVILRCVPISNHLYFYWYRQILGQKVEFLVSFYNNEISEKSEIFDDQFSVERPDGSNFTLKIRSTKLEDSAMYFCASTQRDREQEKLFFGSGTQLSVL.

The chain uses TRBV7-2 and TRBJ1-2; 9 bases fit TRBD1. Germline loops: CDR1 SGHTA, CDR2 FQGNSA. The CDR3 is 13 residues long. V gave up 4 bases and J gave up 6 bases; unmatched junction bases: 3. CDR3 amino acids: CASSSDRGDGYTF. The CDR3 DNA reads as TGTGCCAGCAGCTCGGACAGGGGAGATGGCTACACCTTC.

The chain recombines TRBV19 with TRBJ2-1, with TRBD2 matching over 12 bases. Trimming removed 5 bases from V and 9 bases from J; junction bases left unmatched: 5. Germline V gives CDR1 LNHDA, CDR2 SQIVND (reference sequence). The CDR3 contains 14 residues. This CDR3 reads CASSPGLAGSEQFF. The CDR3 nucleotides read TGTGCCAGTAGTCCTGGACTAGCGGGAAGTGAGCAGTTCTTC.

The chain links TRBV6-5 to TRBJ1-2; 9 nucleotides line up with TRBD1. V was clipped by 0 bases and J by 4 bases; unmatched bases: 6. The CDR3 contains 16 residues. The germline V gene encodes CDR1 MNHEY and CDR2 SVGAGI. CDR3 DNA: TGTGCCAGCAGTTACTCGGACAGGGGAGGCGGCTATGGCTACACCTTC. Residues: CASSYSDRGGGYGYTF.

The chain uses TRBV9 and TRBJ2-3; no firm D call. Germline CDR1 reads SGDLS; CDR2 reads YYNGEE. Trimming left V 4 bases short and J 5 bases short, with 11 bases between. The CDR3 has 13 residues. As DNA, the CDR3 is TGTGCCAGCAGCCCTAGATCGGAAGATACGCAGTATTTT. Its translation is CASSPRSEDTQYF.

The CDR3 DNA reads TGTGCCAGCAGCTTCCAAGCGCCCTCCTACAATGAGCAGTTCTTC. The encoded protein is CASSFQAPSYNEQFF. The rearrangement links TRBV7-2 to TRBJ2-1; D is uncertain. Germline CDR1 reads SGHTA; CDR2 reads FQGNSA. The V gene lost 3 bases and the J gene lost 0 bases, with 9 bases spanning the gap. This CDR3 is 15 amino acids long.

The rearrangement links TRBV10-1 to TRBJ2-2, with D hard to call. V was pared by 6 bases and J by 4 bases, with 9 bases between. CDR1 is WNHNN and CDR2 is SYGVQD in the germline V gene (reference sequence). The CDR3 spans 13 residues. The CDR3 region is CASSLQITGELFF. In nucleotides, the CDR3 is TGCGCCAGCAGCCTACAGATCACCGGGGAGCTGTTTTTT.

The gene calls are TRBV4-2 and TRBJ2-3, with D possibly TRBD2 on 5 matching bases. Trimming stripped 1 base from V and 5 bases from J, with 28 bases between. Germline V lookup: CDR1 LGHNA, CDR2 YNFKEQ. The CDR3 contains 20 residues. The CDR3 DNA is TGTGCCAGCAGCCAAGTCCTAGTCTTGAAGGGAGACGATGTGGAAGATACGCAGTATTTT. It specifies CASSQVLVLKGDDVEDTQYF.

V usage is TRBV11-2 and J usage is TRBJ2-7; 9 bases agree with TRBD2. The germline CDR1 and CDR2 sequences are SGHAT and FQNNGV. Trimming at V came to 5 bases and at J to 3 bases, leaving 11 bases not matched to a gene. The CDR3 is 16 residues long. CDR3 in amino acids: CASSATGGLAFYEQYF. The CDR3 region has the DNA TGTGCCAGCAGCGCTACCGGTGGACTAGCGTTCTACGAGCAGTACTTC.

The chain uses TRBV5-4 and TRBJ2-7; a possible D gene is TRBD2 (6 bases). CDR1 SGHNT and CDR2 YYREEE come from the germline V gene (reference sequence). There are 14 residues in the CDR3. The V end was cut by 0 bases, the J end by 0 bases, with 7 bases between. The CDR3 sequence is CASSLGGVSYEQYF. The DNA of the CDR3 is TGTGCCAGCAGCTTGGGGGGGGTCTCCTACGAGCAGTACTTC.